This TCR beta chain stems from a study of response to subunit inactivated influenza vaccine. This CDR3 is built from 15 residues. Per the germline V gene, CDR1 is SNHLY and CDR2 is FYNNEI. V was shortened by 6 bases and J by 4 bases, with 18 bases between the two germline ends. TCRdb used MiXCR to reprocess the RT-PCR reads, holding one entry per CDR3 protein. The sample has roughly 700,000 distinct CDR3 sequences, 15% to 19% seen once; the top ten hold about 9.9%. This clonotype originated in a man between 45 and 60 years old who received an inactivated influenza vaccine. The input for sequencing was PBMCs from blood, taken 11 to 12 days after vaccination. This chain links TRBV2 with TRBJ2-5; D not resolved. CDR3 DNA: TGTGCCAGCAGCCGCGGCCTCTGGACCATAGAGACCCAGTACTTC. This sequence encodes CASSRGLWTIETQYF.